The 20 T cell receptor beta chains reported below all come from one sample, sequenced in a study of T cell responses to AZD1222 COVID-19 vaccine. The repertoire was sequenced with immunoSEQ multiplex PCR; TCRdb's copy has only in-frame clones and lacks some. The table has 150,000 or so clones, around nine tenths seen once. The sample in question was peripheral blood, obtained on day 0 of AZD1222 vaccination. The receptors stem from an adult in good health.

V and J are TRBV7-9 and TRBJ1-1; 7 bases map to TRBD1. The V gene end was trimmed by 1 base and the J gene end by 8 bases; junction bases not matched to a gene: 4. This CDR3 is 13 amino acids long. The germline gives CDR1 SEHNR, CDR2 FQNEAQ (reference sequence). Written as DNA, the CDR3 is TGTGCCAGCAGCTTAGAATCCAGGGGGGAAGCTTTCTTT. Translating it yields CASSLESRGEAFF.

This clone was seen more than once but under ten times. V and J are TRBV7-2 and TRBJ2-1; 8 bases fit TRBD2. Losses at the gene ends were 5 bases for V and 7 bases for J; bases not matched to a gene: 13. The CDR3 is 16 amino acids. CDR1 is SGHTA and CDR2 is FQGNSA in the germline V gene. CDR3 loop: CASSVFVGGRQNEQFF. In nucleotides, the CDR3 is TGTGCCAGCAGCGTCTTCGTCGGCGGGAGGCAGAATGAGCAGTTCTTC.

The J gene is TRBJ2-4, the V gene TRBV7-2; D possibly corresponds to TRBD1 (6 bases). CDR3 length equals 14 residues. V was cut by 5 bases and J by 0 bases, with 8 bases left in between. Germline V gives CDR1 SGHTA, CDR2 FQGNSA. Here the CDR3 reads CASSPGVAKNIQYF. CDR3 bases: TGTGCCAGCAGCCCAGGGGTAGCCAAAAACATTCAGTACTTC.

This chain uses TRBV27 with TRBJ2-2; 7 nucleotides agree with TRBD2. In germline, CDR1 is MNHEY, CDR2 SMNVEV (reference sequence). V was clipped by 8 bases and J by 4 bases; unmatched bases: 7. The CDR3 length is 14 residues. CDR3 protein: CASRGVAGTGELFF. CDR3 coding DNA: TGTGCCAGCCGCGGGGTAGCGGGCACCGGGGAGCTGTTTTTT.

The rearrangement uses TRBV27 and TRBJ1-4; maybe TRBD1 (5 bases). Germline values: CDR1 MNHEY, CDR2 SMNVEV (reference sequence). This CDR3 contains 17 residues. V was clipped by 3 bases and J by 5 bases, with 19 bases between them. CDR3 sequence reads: CASSFDQGLIENEKLFF. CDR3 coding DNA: TGTGCCAGCAGTTTCGACCAGGGTCTCATAGAAAATGAAAAACTGTTTTTT.

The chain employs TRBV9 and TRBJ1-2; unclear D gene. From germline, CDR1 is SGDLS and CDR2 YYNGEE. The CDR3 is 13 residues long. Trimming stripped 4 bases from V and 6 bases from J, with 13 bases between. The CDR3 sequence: CASSFRGGDGYTF. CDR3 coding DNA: TGTGCCAGCAGCTTCCGGGGTGGAGATGGCTACACCTTC.

The CDR3, as DNA: TGTGCCAGCAGCCCACTCAAACAGGGGAATTATCCGTACTTC. Its protein is CASSPLKQGNYPYF. The J gene is TRBJ2-7, the V gene TRBV28; 7 positions match TRBD1. Germline trimming cut 6 bases from V and 12 bases from J; bases unmatched to any gene: 17. The CDR3 consists of 14 residues. From germline, CDR1 is MDHEN and CDR2 SYDVKM. Full variable domain (outside the CDR3, taken from reference TRBV28 and TRBJ2-7): DVKVTQSSRYLVKRTGEKVFLECVQDMDHENMFWYRQDPGLGLRLIYFSYDVKMKEKGDIPEGYSVSREKKERFSLILESASTNQTSMYLCASSPLKQGNYPYFGPGTRLTVT.

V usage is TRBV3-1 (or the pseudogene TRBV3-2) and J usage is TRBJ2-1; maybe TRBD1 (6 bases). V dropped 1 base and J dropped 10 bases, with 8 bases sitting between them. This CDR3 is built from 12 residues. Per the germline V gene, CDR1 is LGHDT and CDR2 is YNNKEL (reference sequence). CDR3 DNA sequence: TGTGCCAGCAGCCAAGTCGGGACAGAGCAGTTCTTC. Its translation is CASSQVGTEQFF.

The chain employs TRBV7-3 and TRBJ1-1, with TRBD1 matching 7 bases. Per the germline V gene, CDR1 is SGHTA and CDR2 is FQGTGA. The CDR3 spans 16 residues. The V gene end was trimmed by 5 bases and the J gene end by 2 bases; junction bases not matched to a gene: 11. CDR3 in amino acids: CASSTSGGSGNTEAFF. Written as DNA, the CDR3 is TGTGCCAGCAGCACCTCAGGGGGGAGCGGTAACACTGAAGCTTTCTTT. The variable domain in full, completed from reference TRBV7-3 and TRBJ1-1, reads GAGVSQTPSNKVTEKGKYVELRCDPISGHTALYWYRQSLGQGPEFLIYFQGTGAADDSGLPNDRFFAVRPEGSVSTLKIQRTERGDSAVYLCASSTSGGSGNTEAFFGQGTRLTVV.

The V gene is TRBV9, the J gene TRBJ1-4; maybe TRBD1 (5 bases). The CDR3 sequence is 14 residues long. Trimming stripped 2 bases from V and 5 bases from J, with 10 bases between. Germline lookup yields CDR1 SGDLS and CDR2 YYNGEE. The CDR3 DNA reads TGTGCCAGCAGCGTGGCCGGGACGAATGAAAAACTGTTTTTT. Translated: CASSVAGTNEKLFF. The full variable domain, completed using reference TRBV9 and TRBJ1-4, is DSGVTQTPKHLITATGQRVTLRCSPRSGDLSVYWYQQSLDQGLQFLIQYYNGEERAKGNILERFSAQQFPDLHSELNLSSLELGDSALYFCASSVAGTNEKLFFGSGTQLSVL.

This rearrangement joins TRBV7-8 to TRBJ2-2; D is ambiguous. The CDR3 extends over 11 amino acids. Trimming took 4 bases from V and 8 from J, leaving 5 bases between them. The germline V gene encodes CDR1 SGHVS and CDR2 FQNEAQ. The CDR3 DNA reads TGTGCCAGCAGCTCCGAAGGGGAGCTGTTTTTT. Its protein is CASSSEGELFF.

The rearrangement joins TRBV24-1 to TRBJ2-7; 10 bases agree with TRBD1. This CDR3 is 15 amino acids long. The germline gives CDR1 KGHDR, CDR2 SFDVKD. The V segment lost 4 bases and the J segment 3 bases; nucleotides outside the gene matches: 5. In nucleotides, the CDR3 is TGTGCCACCAGTGACACGAGGACAGGGGGCTACGAGCAGTACTTC. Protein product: CATSDTRTGGYEQYF.

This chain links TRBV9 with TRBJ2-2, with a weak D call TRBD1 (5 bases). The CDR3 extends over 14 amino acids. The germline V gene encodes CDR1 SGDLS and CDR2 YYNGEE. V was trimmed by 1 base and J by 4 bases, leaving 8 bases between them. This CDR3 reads CASSVQTATGELFF. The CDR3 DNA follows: TGTGCCAGCAGCGTACAGACAGCCACCGGGGAGCTGTTTTTT.

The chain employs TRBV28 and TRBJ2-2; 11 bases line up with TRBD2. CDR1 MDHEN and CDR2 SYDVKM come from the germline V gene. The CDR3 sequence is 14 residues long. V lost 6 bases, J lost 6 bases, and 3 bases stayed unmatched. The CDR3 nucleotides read TGTGCCAGCAGACTAGCGGGAGAAGCCGGGGAGCTGTTTTTT. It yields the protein CASRLAGEAGELFF.

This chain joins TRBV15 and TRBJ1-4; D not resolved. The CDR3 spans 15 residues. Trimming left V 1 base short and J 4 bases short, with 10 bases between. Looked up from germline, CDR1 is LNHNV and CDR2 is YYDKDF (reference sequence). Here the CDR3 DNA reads TGTGCCACCAGCAGAGGGGGTGACGTTAATGAAAAACTGTTTTTT. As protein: CATSRGGDVNEKLFF.

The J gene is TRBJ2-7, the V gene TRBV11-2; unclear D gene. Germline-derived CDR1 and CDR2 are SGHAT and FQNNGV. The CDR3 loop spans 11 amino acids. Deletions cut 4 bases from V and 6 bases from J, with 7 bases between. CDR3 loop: CASSSRSEQYF. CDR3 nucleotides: TGTGCCAGCAGCTCCCGCTCCGAGCAGTACTTC.

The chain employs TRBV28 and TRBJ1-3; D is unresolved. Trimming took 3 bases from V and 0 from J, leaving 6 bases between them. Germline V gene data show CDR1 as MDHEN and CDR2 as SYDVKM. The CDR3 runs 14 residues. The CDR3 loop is CASSLVGSGNTIYF. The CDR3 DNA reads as TGTGCCAGCAGTTTGGTGGGCTCTGGAAACACCATATATTTT.

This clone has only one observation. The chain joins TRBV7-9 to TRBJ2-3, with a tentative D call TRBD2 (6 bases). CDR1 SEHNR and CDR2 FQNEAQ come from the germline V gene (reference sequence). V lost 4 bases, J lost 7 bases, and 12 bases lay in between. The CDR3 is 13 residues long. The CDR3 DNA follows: TGTGCCAGCAGCTCCCAGGGACTTAATACGCAGTATTTT. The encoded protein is CASSSQGLNTQYF.

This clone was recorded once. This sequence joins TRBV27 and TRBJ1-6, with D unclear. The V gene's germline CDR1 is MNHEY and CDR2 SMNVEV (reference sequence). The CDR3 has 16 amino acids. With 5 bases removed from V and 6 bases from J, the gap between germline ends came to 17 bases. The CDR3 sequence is CASSPRAPAINSPLHF. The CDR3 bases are TGTGCCAGCAGTCCAAGGGCCCCGGCCATTAATTCACCCCTCCACTTT.

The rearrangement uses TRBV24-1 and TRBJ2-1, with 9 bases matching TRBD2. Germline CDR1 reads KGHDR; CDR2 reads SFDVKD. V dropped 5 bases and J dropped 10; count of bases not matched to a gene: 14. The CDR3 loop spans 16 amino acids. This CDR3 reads CATSGPPSSGTPEQFF. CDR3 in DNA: TGTGCCACCAGTGGCCCCCCTTCTAGCGGGACTCCCGAGCAGTTCTTC.